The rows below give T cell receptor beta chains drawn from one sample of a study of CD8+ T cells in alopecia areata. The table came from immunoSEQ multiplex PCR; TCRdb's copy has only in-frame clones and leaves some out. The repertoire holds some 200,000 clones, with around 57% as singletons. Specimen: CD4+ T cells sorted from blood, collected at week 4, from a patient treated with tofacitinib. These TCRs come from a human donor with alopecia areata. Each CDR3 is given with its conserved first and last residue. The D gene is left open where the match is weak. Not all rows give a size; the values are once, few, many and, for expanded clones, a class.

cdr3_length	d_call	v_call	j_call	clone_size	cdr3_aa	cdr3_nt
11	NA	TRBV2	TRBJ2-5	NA	CASYFSETQYF	TGTGCCAGCTATTTTTCTGAGACCCAGTACTTC
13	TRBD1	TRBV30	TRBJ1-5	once	CACSDRADQPQHF	TGTGCCTGTTCGGACAGGGCCGATCAGCCCCAGCATTTT
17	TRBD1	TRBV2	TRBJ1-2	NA	CASGGTRDRSSNYGYTF	TGTGCCAGCGGGGGGACCCGGGACAGATCCTCTAACTATGGCTACACCTTC
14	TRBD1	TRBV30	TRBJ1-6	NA	CAWRTGQGFSPLHF	TGTGCCTGGAGGACGGGACAGGGGTTTTCACCCCTCCACTTT
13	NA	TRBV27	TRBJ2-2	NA	CASSPLATGELFF	TGTGCCAGCAGTCCTCTAGCAACCGGGGAGCTGTTTTTT
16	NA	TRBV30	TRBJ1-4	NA	CAWSVPGFPTNEKLFF	TGTGCCTGGAGTGTCCCCGGTTTCCCAACTAATGAAAAACTGTTTTTT
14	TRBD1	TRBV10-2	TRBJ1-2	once	CASSESSGGDGYTF	TGCGCCAGCAGTGAGTCCTCAGGGGGCGATGGCTACACCTTC
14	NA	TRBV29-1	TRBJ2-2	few	CSAVGGRTTGELFF	TGCAGCGCTGTCGGGGGCCGCACCACCGGGGAGCTGTTTTTT
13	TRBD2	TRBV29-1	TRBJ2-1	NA	CSVEVRGAKLQFF	TGCAGCGTTGAAGTGCGGGGGGCCAAGTTGCAGTTCTTC
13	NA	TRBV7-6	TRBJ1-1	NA	CASSLAQESEAFF	TGTGCCAGCAGCTTAGCACAGGAATCTGAAGCTTTCTTT
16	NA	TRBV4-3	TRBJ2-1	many	CASSHGSVPSVQEQFF	TGCGCCAGCAGCCACGGATCGGTGCCTAGTGTGCAGGAGCAGTTCTTC
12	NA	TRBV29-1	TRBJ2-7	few	CSVGVDTYEQYF	TGCAGCGTTGGGGTGGACACTTACGAGCAGTACTTC
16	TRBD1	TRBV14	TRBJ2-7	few	CASSLAGTGSSYEQYF	TGTGCCAGCAGCCTTGCGGGGACAGGAAGCTCCTACGAGCAGTACTTC
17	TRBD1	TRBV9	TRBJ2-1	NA	CASSVGSGTGTYNEQFF	TGTGCCAGCAGCGTAGGATCCGGGACAGGGACCTACAATGAGCAGTTCTTC
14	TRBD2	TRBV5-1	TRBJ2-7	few	CASSPGGDMHEQYF	TGCGCCAGCAGCCCGGGAGGGGATATGCACGAGCAGTACTTC
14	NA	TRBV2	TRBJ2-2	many	CASSETANTGELFF	TGTGCCAGCAGTGAGACAGCGAACACCGGGGAGCTGTTTTTT
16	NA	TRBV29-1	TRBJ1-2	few	CSVEDRGSGRYYGYTF	TGCAGCGTTGAAGATAGAGGTTCCGGCAGGTACTATGGCTACACCTTC